This T cell receptor beta chain was documented in a study of regulatory T cells in long-lasting Graves disease. Arm-PCR with iRepertoire HTBI primers amplified the CDR3 regions for these TCR beta libraries. TCRdb re-called the multiplex PCR reads through MiXCR, storing one row per CDR3 protein. The sample yields about 320,000 distinct CDR3 sequences, about 20% seen once. This clonotype appeared many times. The time point here: newly diagnosed GD, antithyroid drugs for less than 3 months. PBMC RNA was the source of the TCR library. This CDR3 is 16 amino acids long. Per germline, CDR1 DFQATT and CDR2 SNEGSKA (reference sequence). The germline V and J ends were trimmed by 7 bases and 0 bases, with 19 bases remaining between them.

The clonotype originates from a female donor with Graves disease. Source: peripheral blood mononuclear cells (PBMCs), taken at new diagnosis, from a patient treated with antithyroid drugs. The rearrangement joins TRBV20-1 to TRBJ1-3, with D unresolved. The DNA for the CDR3 is TGCAGTGTTAGCCATGGGGATGCCTCCTCTGGAAACACCATATATTTT. This encodes CSVSHGDASSGNTIYF.